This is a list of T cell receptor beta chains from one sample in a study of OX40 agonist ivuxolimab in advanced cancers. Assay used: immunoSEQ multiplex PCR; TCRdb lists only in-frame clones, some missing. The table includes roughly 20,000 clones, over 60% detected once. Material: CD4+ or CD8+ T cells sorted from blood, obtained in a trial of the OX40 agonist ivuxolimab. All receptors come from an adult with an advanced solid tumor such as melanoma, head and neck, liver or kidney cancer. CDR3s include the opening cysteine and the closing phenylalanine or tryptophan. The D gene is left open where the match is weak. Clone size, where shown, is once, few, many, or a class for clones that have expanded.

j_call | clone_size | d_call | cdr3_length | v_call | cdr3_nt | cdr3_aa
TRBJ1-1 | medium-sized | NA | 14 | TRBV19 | TGTGCCAGTAGTCCCGACAGACTGAACACTGAAGCTTTCTTT | CASSPDRLNTEAFF
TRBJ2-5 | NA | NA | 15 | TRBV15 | TGTGCCACCAGCTCCACCCCGACAGGTATCGGAGAGCAGTACTTC | CATSSTPTGIGEQYF
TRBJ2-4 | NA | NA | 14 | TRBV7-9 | TGTGCCAGCAGCTTAAGGGTCAGTGAAAACATTCAGTACTTC | CASSLRVSENIQYF
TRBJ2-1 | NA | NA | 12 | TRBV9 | TGTGCCAGCAGGGGGGACGGGAATGAGCAGTTCTTC | CASRGDGNEQFF
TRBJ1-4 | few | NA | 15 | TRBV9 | TGTGCCAGCAGCGTAGGTGGGGGCCGTAATGAAAAACTGTTTTTT | CASSVGGGRNEKLFF
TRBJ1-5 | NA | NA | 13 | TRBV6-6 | TGTGCTAGCACCTGGGGGGGGAATCAGCCCCAGCATTTT | CASTWGGNQPQHF
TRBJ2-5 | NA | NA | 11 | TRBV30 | TGTGCCTGGAGTGTCAGGGGGGCCCAGTACTTC | CAWSVRGAQYF
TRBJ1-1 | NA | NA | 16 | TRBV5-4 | TGTGCCAGCAGCTTGGCGGGGGCAGGAGGGAACACTGAAGCTTTCTTT | CASSLAGAGGNTEAFF
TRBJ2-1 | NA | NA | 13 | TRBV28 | TGTGCCAGCCTGGGGGGCGACTACAATGAGCAGTTCTTC | CASLGGDYNEQFF
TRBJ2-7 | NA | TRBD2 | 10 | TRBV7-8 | TGTGCCAGCGGGAGGGTCGAGCAGTACTTC | CASGRVEQYF
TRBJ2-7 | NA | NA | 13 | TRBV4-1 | TGCGCCAGCAGCCAAGGGGATGGCTACGAGCAGTACTTC | CASSQGDGYEQYF
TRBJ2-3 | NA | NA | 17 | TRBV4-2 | TGTGCCAGCAGCCAAGTTGCGACCCCCGAGAAGTTGGATACGCAGTATTTT | CASSQVATPEKLDTQYF
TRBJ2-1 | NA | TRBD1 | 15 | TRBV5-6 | TGTGCCAGCCAAGCAGGGGGCGCTGGGTACAATGAGCAGTTCTTC | CASQAGGAGYNEQFF
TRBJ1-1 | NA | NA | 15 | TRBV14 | TGTGCCAGCAGCCAATTTCGACGGGAGAACACTGAAGCTTTCTTT | CASSQFRRENTEAFF
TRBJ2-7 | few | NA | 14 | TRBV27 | TGTGCCAGCAGTTTTGTCTACGGGGCCACGGGGCAGTACTTC | CASSFVYGATGQYF
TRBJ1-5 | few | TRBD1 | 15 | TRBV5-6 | TGTGCCAGCAGCTTGGCCGACAGGGCCAATCAGCCCCAGCATTTT | CASSLADRANQPQHF
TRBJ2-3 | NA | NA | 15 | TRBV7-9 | TGTGCCAGCAGCATAGGCGACGGGTGGGACTTTTCGCAGTATTTT | CASSIGDGWDFSQYF
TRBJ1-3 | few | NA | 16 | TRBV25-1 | TGTGCCAGCAGTGATACCTCCTCGAGCTCTGGAAACACCATATATTTT | CASSDTSSSSGNTIYF
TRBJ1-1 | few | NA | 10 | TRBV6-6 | TGTGCCAGCAAAGGCACTGAAGCTTTCTTT | CASKGTEAFF
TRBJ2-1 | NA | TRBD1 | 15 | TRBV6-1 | TGTGCCAGCAGTGAATTACAGGGGATAATAAATGAGCAGTTCTTC | CASSELQGIINEQFF
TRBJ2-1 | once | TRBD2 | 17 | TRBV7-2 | TGTGCCAGCAGCTTCCCTAAAAGCGGGGGGGCGAACAATGAGCAGTTCTTC | CASSFPKSGGANNEQFF
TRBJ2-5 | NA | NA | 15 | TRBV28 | TGTGCCAGCTCCCCCAAATCTCAGGGGAGGGAGACCCAGTACTTC | CASSPKSQGRETQYF
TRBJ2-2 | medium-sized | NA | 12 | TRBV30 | TGTGCCTGGAGTGGGTTGTCCGGGGAGCTGTTTTTT | CAWSGLSGELFF
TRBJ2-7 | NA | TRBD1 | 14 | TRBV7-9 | TGTGCCAGCAGCTCCGACAGGGGACCCTACGAGCAGTACTTC | CASSSDRGPYEQYF
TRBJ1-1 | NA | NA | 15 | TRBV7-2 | TGTGCCAGCAGCTCCCCCCCCCGGGGTGACACTGAAGCTTTCTTT | CASSSPPRGDTEAFF
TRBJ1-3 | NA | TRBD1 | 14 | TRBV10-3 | TGTGCCACAGACCAGGGGGACTCTGGAAACACCATATATTTT | CATDQGDSGNTIYF
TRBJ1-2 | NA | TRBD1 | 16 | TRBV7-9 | TGTGCCAGCAGCTTAAGTGGGACAGGCCCCCTCTATGGCTACACCTTC | CASSLSGTGPLYGYTF
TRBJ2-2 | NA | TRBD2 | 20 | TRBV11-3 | TGTGCCAGCAGCTCGCCAGACCACCCACTAGCGGGGGTTCGGACCGGGGAGCTGTTTTTT | CASSSPDHPLAGVRTGELFF
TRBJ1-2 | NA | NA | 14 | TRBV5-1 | TGTGCCAGCAGCTTGATGGGCAGCAACTATGGCTACACCTTC | CASSLMGSNYGYTF
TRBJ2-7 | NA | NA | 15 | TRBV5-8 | TGTGCCAGCAGGGGGGGGACAGACCCAAACTACGAGCAGTACTTC | CASRGGTDPNYEQYF
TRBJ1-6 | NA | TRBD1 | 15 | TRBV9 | TGTGCCAGCAGCCCCCCCGGGACAGGGGTTTCACCCCTCCACTTT | CASSPPGTGVSPLHF
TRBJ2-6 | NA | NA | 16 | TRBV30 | TGTGCCTGGACTCCGCTATGGGATTCTGGGGCCAACGTCCTGACTTTC | CAWTPLWDSGANVLTF
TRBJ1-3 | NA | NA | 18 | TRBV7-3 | TGTGCCAGCAGCTTATTGGGAGGAGGACCGACCTCTGGAAACACCATATATTTT | CASSLLGGGPTSGNTIYF
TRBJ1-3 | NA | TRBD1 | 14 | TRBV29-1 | TGCAGCGCACAGGGACAGGGGGCTGGAAACACCATATATTTT | CSAQGQGAGNTIYF
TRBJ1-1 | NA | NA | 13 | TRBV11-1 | TGTGCCAGCAGCTTTTTTCCGAACACTGAAGCTTTCTTT | CASSFFPNTEAFF
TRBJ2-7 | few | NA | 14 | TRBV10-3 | TGTGCCATCAGTGGAGGTGGCACCTCCTACGAGCAGTACTTC | CAISGGGTSYEQYF
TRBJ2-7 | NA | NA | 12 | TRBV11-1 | TGTGCCAGCAGCTTAGGCTCCTACGAGCAGTACTTC | CASSLGSYEQYF
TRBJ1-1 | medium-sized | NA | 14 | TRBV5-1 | TGCGCCAGCAGCCCAGGCGGGGCCTACACTGAAGCTTTCTTT | CASSPGGAYTEAFF
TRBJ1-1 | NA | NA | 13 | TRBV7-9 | TGTGCCAGCAGCTGGGCGACGAACACTGAAGCTTTCTTT | CASSWATNTEAFF
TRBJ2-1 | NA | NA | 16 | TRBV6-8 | TGTGCCAGCAGTACCCTGATAGCCAGCCCAAACAATGAGCAGTTCTTC | CASSTLIASPNNEQFF
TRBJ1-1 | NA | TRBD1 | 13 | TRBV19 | TGTGCCAGCCTGGACAGGCAGAACACTGAAGCTTTCTTT | CASLDRQNTEAFF
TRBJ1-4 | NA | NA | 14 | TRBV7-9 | TGTGCCAGCAGCTCGGGAGAAGTTAATGAAAAACTGTTTTTT | CASSSGEVNEKLFF
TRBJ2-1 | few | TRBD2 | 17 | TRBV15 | TGTGCCACCAGCAGAGGCCTGGGCGGGGGGACCTCCAATGAGCAGTTCTTC | CATSRGLGGGTSNEQFF
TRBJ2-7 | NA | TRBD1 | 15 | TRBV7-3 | TGTGCCAGCAGCTTACTCCCAGGGGGCTTGTACGAGCAGTACTTC | CASSLLPGGLYEQYF
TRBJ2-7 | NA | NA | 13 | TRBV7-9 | TGTGCCAGCAGCCCTCGGACTACCTACGAGCAGTACTTC | CASSPRTTYEQYF
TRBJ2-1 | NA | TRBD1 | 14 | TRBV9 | TGTGCCAGCAGCGTCCCGACAGGGTGGAATGAGCAGTTCTTC | CASSVPTGWNEQFF
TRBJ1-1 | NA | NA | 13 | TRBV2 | TGTGCCAGCAGGCGAGGAATGAACACTGAAGCTTTCTTT | CASRRGMNTEAFF